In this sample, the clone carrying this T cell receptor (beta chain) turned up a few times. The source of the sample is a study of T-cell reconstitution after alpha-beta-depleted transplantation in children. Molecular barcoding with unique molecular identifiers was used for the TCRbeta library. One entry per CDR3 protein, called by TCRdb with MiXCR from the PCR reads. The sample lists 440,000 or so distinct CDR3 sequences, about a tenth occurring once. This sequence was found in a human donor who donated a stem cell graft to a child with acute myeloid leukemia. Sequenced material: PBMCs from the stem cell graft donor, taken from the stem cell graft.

The CDR3 here is CSARGDRGDGNTIYF. As DNA, the CDR3 is TGCAGTGCTAGGGGGGACAGGGGAGATGGAAACACCATATATTTT. The rearrangement links TRBV20-1 to TRBJ1-3, with TRBD1 matching over 10 bases. Germline lookup yields CDR1 DFQATT and CDR2 SNEGSKA (reference sequence). The J segment lost 3 bases and the V segment lost 3 bases, leaving 5 bases of the junction unmatched. This CDR3 region has 15 residues.